One sample yielded the 21 T cell receptor beta chains listed below, sequenced in a study of blood T cells in healthy people across ages. For the second PCR, which ran for about 7 to 11 cycles, a sample-barcoded 5' primer and a J-beta primer mix were used. A single record per CDR3 protein comes from TCRdb applying MiXCR to the 5' RACE reads. The repertoire holds about 1,400,000 distinct CDR3 sequences, with approximately 60% as singletons. Source material: blood. The receptors come from a man aged 18 to 35 in good health.

This chain links TRBV28 with TRBJ2-7; D not certain. The CDR3 runs to 14 residues. Germline CDR1 reads MDHEN; CDR2 reads SYDVKM. Trimming pared 6 bases from V and 2 bases from J, leaving 14 bases between. The CDR3 region is CASRTLVAPYEQYF. The CDR3 coding sequence is TGTGCCAGCAGGACTTTAGTGGCTCCCTACGAGCAGTACTTC.

The rearrangement joins TRBV5-1 to TRBJ2-6, with TRBD1 matching over 9 bases. Germline V gene data show CDR1 as SGHRS and CDR2 as YFSETQ. V lost 4 bases, J lost 1 base, and 9 bases stayed unmatched. This CDR3 is built from 18 residues. CDR3 sequence (DNA): TGCGCCAGCAGCCAACCGGGACAGGGATATTCTGGGGCCAACGTCCTGACTTTC. Protein: CASSQPGQGYSGANVLTF.

The chain links TRBV6-1 to TRBJ2-1, with D maybe TRBD2 (7 bases). Germline CDR1 is MNHNS and CDR2 is SASEGT. The V end was cut by 7 bases, the J end by 5 bases, with 18 bases between. The CDR3 has 15 residues. The CDR3, as DNA: TGTGCCAGCATTGTCGTGGGGGGGGCAAACAATGAGCAGTTCTTC. Translating gives CASIVVGGANNEQFF.

The CDR3 sequence: CASAQDSYSYEQYF. The DNA for the CDR3 is TGTGCCAGCGCACAAGACAGTTACTCCTACGAGCAGTACTTC. This chain connects TRBV6-4 to TRBJ2-7, with D possibly TRBD1 on 5 matching bases. With 8 bases removed from V and 0 bases from J, the gap between germline ends came to 14 bases. Germline V gene lookup returns CDR1 MRHNA and CDR2 SNTAGT. The CDR3 has 14 residues.

The V gene is TRBV29-1, the J gene TRBJ1-2; unclear D gene. Germline CDR1 SQVTM, CDR2 ANQGSEA. The CDR3 extends over 14 amino acids. Trimming cost V 4 bases and J 8 bases, with 20 bases left between them. The CDR3 is CSVALFELPRGYTF. CDR3 in DNA: TGCAGCGTTGCGCTTTTCGAACTTCCGAGAGGCTACACCTTC.

The chain has TRBV29-1 and TRBJ2-7, with TRBD2 matching 14 bases. Germline CDR1 and CDR2: SQVTM and ANQGSEA. The CDR3 is 16 residues long. Germline trimming cut 7 bases from V and 0 bases from J; bases unmatched to any gene: 8. In DNA form, the CDR3 reads TGCAGCGCCGTCCTAGGACTAGCGGGAGGCTCCTACGAGCAGTACTTC. This translates into CSAVLGLAGGSYEQYF.

The chain carries TRBV18 and TRBJ2-1, with D unresolved. Matching the DNA end better, TRBJ2-7 makes the J call doubtful. Germline values: CDR1 KGHSH, CDR2 LQKENI. The CDR3 is made up of 14 amino acids. The CDR3 loop is CASSPPWAAYEQYF. The DNA of the CDR3 is TGTGCCAGCTCACCACCTTGGGCGGCTTACGAGCAGTACTTC.

This chain links TRBV3-1 with TRBJ2-1, with 11 nucleotides matching TRBD2. Germline V gene sequence: CDR1 LGHDT, CDR2 YNNKEL (reference sequence). The CDR3 loop spans 15 amino acids. The V segment lost 10 bases and the J segment 9 bases; nucleotides outside the gene matches: 14. The CDR3 DNA follows: TGTGCCACCGGGTCCCTAGCGGGAGGTCAGAGTGAGCAGTTCTTC. Its protein product is CATGSLAGGQSEQFF.

The sample holds a few counts of this clonotype. This chain connects TRBV29-1 to TRBJ2-7, with a possible D match to TRBD2 (5 bases). V lost 3 bases and J 0 bases, leaving 15 bases between the germline ends. From germline, CDR1 is SQVTM and CDR2 ANQGSEA. CDR3 length: 15 residues. CDR3 in DNA: TGCAGCGTTGAGGGCACCGGTGGGAGCTCCTACGAGCAGTACTTC. Translating gives CSVEGTGGSSYEQYF.

CDR3: CASSPQGHTDTQYF. The CDR3 DNA is TGTGCCAGCAGTCCCCAGGGCCACACAGATACGCAGTATTTT. This chain uses TRBV6-5 with TRBJ2-3; TRBD1 is a possible D gene (5 bases). The CDR3 contains 14 residues. The V end lost 5 bases, the J end lost 2 bases, and 11 bases lay between the germline ends. The germline gives CDR1 MNHEY, CDR2 SVGAGI.

CDR3 sequence reads: CASSLIRQPSTDTQYF. CDR3 nucleotide sequence: TGTGCCAGCAGCTTAATCAGACAACCTAGCACAGATACGCAGTATTTT. The rearrangement uses TRBV7-8 and TRBJ2-3; D is unresolved. This CDR3 is 16 amino acids long. Germline V gene lookup returns CDR1 SGHVS and CDR2 FQNEAQ. The V gene lost 2 bases and the J gene lost 0 bases, with 12 bases spanning the gap.

This chain links TRBV27 with TRBJ1-2; 9 bases line up with TRBD1. CDR3 length: 16 residues. Germline trimming cut 3 bases from V and 1 base from J; bases unmatched to any gene: 6. Germline V gives CDR1 MNHEY, CDR2 SMNVEV (reference sequence). CDR3 in DNA: TGTGCCAGCAGTTTCACAGGGGGCTTCGATAACTATGGCTACACCTTC. It translates to CASSFTGGFDNYGYTF.

The chain's CDR3 is CASSPTGYGRSSYEQYF. DNA for the CDR3: TGTGCCAGCAGCCCAACCGGGTACGGGAGGAGCTCCTACGAGCAGTACTTC. The chain is built from TRBV7-2 and TRBJ2-7; TRBD2 agrees at 7 bases. The length of the CDR3 is 17 residues. Germline CDR1 SGHTA, CDR2 FQGNSA. Trimming took 5 bases from V and 0 from J; bases not matched to a gene: 13.

This chain links TRBV20-1 with TRBJ2-1; 11 bases agree with TRBD2. This CDR3 spans 14 amino acids. J gave up 8 bases and V 4 bases, and 7 bases lay outside the gene matches. The germline V gene encodes CDR1 DFQATT and CDR2 SNEGSKA (reference sequence). In nucleotides, the CDR3 is TGCAGTGCTATAGCGGGAGGGCCTTTGTATGAGCAGTTCTTC. It encodes CSAIAGGPLYEQFF.

This clonotype has just a few counts. CDR3 sequence: CASSQVETYEQYF. The CDR3 DNA reads TGTGCCAGCAGCCAAGTCGAGACCTACGAGCAGTACTTC. The V gene is TRBV14, the J gene TRBJ2-7; D ambiguous. This CDR3 has 13 amino acids. Germline V gene data show CDR1 as SGHDN and CDR2 as FVKESK. V was clipped by 1 base and J by 2 bases, with 6 bases between them.

This chain links TRBV6-2 or TRBV6-3 with TRBJ2-5; 8 positions agree with TRBD1. The V and J ends lost 11 bases and 4 bases, in that order; junction bases with no gene match: 9. This CDR3 contains 13 residues. Germline-derived CDR1 and CDR2 are MNHEY and SVGEGT. CDR3 amino acids: CASEPDRAETQYF. For the CDR3, the DNA is TGTGCCTCTGAACCGGACAGGGCAGAGACCCAGTACTTC.

For this clonotype: Compared with germline, one end of the junction differs, possibly owing to a read error. The chain combines TRBV10-3 with TRBJ1-2; D gene uncertain. This CDR3 is built from 14 residues. In germline, CDR1 is ENHRY, CDR2 SYGVKD. The CDR3 region is CAISNPGLDYGHTF. The CDR3 nucleotides are TGTGCCATCAGTAACCCGGGCCTAGACTATGGCCACACCTTC.

The chain has TRBV7-9 and TRBJ1-4; 7 positions agree with TRBD1. V shed 3 bases and J 8 bases; nucleotides not matched to a gene: 6. The CDR3 contains 14 residues. CDR1 is SEHNR and CDR2 is FQNEAQ in the germline V gene (reference sequence). This CDR3 is CASSFMTGSEKLFF. The CDR3 nucleotides read TGTGCCAGCAGCTTTATGACAGGGAGCGAAAAACTGTTTTTT.

The chain couples TRBV7-2 to TRBJ2-5; D may be TRBD1 or TRBD2 (6 bases each). V lost 2 bases and J lost 5, with 18 bases in between. Germline-derived CDR1 and CDR2 are SGHTA and FQGNSA. The CDR3 extends over 16 amino acids. DNA of the CDR3: TGTGCCAGCAGCTTACGAGGGACGGGGGCCGGGGAGACCCAGTACTTC. It yields the protein CASSLRGTGAGETQYF.

This sequence joins TRBV27 and TRBJ2-5, with TRBD1 matching over 10 bases. This CDR3 has 21 amino acids. V lost 3 bases and J lost 11; bases outside the gene matches: 30. From germline, CDR1 is MNHEY and CDR2 SMNVEV (reference sequence). The CDR3 DNA reads as TGTGCCAGCAGTTTGGGACAGGGGAGTCTGTCCGGGTCGGGAGAATGGGATGAGCAGTACTTC. Residues: CASSLGQGSLSGSGEWDEQYF.

The chain couples TRBV11-2 to TRBJ2-1; D not certain. There are 14 residues in the CDR3. Germline CDR1 SGHAT, CDR2 FQNNGV. Trimming pared 3 bases from V and 3 bases from J, leaving 9 bases between. The CDR3 sequence is CASSLGVVYNEQFF. The CDR3 DNA sequence: TGTGCCAGCAGCTTGGGCGTCGTCTACAATGAGCAGTTCTTC.